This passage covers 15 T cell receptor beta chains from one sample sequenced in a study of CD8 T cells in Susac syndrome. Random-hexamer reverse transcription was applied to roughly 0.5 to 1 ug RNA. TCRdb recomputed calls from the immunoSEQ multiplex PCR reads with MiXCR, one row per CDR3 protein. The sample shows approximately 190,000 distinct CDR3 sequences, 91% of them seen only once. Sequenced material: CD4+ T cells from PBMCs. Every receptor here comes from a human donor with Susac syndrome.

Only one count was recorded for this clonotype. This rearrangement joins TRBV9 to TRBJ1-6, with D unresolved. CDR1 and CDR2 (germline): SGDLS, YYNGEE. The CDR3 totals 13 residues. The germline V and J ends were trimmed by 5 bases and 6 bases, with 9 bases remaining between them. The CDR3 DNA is TGTGCCAGCAGGATAGATGGTAATTCACCCCTCCACTTT. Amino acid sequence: CASRIDGNSPLHF.

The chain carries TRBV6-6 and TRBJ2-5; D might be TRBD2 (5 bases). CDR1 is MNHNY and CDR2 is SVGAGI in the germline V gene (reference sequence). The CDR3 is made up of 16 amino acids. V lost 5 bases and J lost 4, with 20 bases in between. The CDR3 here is CASSTYSDYPTETQYF. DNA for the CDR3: TGTGCCAGCAGTACATACAGCGACTACCCTACAGAGACCCAGTACTTC.

CDR3 DNA sequence: TGTGCCAGCATTGAGACAGGGGCGACCGGGGAGCTGTTTTTT. Protein: CASIETGATGELFF. The chain links TRBV6-1 to TRBJ2-2; 8 bases agree with TRBD1. Trimming removed 7 bases from V and 5 bases from J; junction bases left unmatched: 6. The CDR3 totals 14 residues. Germline loops: CDR1 MNHNS, CDR2 SASEGT.

The CDR3 DNA is TGTGCCAGCAGCTTAGGTTGGCAAGGCCCCTACGAGCAGTACTTC. Translating gives CASSLGWQGPYEQYF. The genes are TRBV11-2 and TRBJ2-7; no definite D call. This CDR3 region has 15 residues. Looked up from germline, CDR1 is SGHAT and CDR2 is FQNNGV. V was trimmed by 1 base and J by 2 bases, leaving 12 bases between them.

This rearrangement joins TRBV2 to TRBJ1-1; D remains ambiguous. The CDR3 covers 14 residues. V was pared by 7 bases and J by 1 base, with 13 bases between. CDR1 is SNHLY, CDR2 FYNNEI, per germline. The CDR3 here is CASNRATKNTEAFF. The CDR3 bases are TGTGCCAGCAATAGGGCGACGAAGAACACTGAAGCTTTCTTT.

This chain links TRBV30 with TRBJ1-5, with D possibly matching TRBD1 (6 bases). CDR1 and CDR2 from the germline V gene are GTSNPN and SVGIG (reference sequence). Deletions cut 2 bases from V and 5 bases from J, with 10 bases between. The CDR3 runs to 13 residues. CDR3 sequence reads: CAWSKGVDQPQHF. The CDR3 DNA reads TGTGCCTGGAGTAAGGGGGTCGATCAGCCCCAGCATTTT.

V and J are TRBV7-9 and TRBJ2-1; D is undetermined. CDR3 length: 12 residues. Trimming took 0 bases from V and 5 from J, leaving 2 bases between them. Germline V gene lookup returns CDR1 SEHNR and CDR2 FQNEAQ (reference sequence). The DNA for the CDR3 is TGTGCCAGCAGCTTAGCCCACAATGAGCAGTTCTTC. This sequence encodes CASSLAHNEQFF. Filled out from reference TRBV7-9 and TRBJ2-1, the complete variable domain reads DTGVSQNPRHKITKRGQNVTFRCDPISEHNRLYWYRQTLGQGPEFLTYFQNEAQLEKSRLLSDRFSAERPKGSFSTLEIQRTEQGDSAMYLCASSLAHNEQFFGPGTRLTVL.

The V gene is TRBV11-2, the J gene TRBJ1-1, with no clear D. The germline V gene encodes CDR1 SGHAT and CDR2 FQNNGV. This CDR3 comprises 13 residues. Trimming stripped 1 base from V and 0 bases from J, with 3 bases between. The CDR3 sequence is CASSLVMNTEAFF. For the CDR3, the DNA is TGTGCCAGCAGCTTAGTCATGAACACTGAAGCTTTCTTT.

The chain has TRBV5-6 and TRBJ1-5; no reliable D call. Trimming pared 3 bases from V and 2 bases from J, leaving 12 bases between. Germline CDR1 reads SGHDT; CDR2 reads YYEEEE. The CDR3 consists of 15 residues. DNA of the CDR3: TGTGCCAGCAGCTCCTGGTCGGCAGGCAATCAGCCCCAGCATTTT. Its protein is CASSSWSAGNQPQHF. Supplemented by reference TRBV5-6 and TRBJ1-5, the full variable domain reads DAGVTQSPTHLIKTRGQQVTLRCSPKSGHDTVSWYQQALGQGPQFIFQYYEEEERQRGNFPDRFSGHQFPNYSSELNVNALLLGDSALYLCASSSWSAGNQPQHFGDGTRLSIL.

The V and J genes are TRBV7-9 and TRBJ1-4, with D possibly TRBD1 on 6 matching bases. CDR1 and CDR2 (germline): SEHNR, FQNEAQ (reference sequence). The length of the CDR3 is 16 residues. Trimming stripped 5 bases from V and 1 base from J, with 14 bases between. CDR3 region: CASSPRGGRTNEKLFF. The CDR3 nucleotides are TGTGCCAGCAGCCCTAGAGGGGGGCGAACTAATGAAAAACTGTTTTTT.

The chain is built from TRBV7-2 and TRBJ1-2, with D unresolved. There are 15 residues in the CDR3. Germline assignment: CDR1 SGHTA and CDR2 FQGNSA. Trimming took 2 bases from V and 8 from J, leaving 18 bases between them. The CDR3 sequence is CASSLSDGVFYGYTF. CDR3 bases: TGTGCCAGCAGCTTATCCGACGGAGTGTTTTACGGCTACACCTTC.

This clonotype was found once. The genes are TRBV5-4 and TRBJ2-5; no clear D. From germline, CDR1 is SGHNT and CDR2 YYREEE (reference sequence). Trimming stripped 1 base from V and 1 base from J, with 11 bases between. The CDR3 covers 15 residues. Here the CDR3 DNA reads TGTGCCAGCAGCTTGACAGTGACTCCCCAAGAGACCCAGTACTTC. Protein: CASSLTVTPQETQYF.

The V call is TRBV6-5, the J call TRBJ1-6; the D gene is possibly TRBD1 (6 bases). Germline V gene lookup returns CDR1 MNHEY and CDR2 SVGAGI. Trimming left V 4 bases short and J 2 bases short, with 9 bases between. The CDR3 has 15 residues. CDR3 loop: CASSLDRTYNSPLHF. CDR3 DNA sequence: TGTGCCAGCAGTTTAGACAGGACCTATAATTCACCCCTCCACTTT.

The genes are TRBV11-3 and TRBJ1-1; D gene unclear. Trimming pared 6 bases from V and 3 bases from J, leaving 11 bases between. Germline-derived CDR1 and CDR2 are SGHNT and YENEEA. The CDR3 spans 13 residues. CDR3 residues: CASSPTVDTEAFF. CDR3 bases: TGTGCCAGCAGTCCGACGGTTGACACTGAAGCTTTCTTT.

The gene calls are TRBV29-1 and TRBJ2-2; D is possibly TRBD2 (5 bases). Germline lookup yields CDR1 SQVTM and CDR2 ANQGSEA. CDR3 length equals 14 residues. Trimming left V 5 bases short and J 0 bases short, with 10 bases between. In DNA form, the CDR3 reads TGCAGCGTTACCCTAGCAGCGAACACCGGGGAGCTGTTTTTT. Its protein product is CSVTLAANTGELFF.